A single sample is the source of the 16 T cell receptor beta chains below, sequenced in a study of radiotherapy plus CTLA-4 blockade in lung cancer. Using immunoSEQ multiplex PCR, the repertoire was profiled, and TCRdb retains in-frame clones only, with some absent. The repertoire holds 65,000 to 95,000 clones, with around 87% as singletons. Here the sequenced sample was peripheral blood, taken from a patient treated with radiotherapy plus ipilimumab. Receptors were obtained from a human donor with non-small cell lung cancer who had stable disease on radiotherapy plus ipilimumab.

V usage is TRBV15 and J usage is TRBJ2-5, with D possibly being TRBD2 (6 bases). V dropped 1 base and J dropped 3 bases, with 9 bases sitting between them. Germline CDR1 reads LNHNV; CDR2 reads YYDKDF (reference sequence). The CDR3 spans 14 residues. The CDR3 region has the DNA TGTGCCACCAGCAGAGCCGGAGGGAAAGAGACCCAGTACTTC. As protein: CATSRAGGKETQYF.

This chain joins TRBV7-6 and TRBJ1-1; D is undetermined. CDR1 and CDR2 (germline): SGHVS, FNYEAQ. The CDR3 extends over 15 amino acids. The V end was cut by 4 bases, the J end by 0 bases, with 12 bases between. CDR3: CASSSYLGVNTEAFF. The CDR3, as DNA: TGTGCCAGCAGCTCGTATCTTGGGGTGAACACTGAAGCTTTCTTT.

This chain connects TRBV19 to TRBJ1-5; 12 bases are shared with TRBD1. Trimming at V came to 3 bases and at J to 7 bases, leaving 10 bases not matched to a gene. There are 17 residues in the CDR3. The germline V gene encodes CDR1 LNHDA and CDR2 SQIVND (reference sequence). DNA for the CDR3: TGTGCCAGTAGTATCCGGGGGACAGGGGGCTCTCGGCAGCCCCAGCATTTT. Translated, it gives CASSIRGTGGSRQPQHF.

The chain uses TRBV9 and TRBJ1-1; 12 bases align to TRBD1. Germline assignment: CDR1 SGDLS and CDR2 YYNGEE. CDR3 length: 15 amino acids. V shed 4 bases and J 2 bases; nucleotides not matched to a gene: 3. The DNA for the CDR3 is TGTGCCAGCAGCCTCGGGACAGGGGGCAACACTGAAGCTTTCTTT. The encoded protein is CASSLGTGGNTEAFF. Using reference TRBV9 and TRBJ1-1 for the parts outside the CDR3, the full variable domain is DSGVTQTPKHLITATGQRVTLRCSPRSGDLSVYWYQQSLDQGLQFLIQYYNGEERAKGNILERFSAQQFPDLHSELNLSSLELGDSALYFCASSLGTGGNTEAFFGQGTRLTVV.

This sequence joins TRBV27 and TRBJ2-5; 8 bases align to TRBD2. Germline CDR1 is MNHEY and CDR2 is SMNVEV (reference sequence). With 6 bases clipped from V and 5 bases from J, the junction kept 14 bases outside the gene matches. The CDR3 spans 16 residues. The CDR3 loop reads CASSREARGGLETQYF. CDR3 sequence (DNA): TGTGCCAGCAGCCGAGAGGCTCGGGGGGGCCTGGAGACCCAGTACTTC.

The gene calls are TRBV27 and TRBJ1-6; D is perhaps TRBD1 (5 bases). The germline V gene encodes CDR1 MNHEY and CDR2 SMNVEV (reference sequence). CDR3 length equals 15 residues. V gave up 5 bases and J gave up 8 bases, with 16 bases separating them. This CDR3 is CASSRPGSSDSPLHF. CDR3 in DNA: TGTGCCAGCAGTAGGCCAGGGAGTAGCGATTCACCCCTCCACTTT.

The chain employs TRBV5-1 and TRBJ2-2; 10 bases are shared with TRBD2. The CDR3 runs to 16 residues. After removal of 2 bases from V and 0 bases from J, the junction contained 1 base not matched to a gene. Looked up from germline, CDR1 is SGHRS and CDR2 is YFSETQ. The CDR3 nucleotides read TGCGCCAGCAGCTTTACTAGCGGGGCGAACACCGGGGAGCTGTTTTTT. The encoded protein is CASSFTSGANTGELFF.

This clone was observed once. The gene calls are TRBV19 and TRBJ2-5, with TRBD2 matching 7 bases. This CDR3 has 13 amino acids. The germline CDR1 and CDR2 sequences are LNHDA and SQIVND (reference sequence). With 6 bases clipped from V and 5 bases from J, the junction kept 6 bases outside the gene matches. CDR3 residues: CASSPRGGETQYF. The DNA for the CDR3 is TGTGCCAGTAGCCCTAGGGGAGGGGAGACCCAGTACTTC.

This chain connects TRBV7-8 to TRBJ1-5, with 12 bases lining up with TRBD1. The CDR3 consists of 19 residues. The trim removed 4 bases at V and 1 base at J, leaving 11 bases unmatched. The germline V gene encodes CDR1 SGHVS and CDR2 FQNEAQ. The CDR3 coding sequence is TGTGCCAGCAGCTCCGGGACAGGGGGCGCGATGTACAGCAATCAGCCCCAGCATTTT. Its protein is CASSSGTGGAMYSNQPQHF.

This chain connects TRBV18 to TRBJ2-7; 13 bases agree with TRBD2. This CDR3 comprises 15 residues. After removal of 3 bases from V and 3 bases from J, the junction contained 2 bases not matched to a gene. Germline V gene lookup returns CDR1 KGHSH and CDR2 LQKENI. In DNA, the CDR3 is TGTGCCAGCTCACCGGGACTAGCGGGATTCTACGAGCAGTACTTC. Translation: CASSPGLAGFYEQYF.

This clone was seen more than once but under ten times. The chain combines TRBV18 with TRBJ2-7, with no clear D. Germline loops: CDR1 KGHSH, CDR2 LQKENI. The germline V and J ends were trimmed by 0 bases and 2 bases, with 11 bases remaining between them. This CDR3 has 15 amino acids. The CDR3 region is CASSPPQVGAYEQYF. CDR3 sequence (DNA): TGTGCCAGCTCACCACCGCAGGTTGGAGCCTACGAGCAGTACTTC.

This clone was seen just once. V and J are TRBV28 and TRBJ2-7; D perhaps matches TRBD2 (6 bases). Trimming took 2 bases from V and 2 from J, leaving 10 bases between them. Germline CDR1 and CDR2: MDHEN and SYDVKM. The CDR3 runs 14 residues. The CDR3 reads CASSLGGAPYEQYF. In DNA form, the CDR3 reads TGTGCCAGCAGTTTAGGCGGGGCCCCCTACGAGCAGTACTTC.

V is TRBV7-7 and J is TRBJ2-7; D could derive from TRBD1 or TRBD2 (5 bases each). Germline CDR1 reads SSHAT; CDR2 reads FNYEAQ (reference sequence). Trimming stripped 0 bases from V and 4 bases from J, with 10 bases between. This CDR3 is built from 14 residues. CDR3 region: CASSLAGDLYEQYF. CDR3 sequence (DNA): TGTGCCAGCAGCTTAGCAGGGGACCTGTACGAGCAGTACTTC.

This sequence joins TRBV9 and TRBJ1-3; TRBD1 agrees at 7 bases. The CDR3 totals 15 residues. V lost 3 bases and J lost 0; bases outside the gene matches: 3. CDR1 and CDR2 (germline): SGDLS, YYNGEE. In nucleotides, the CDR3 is TGTGCCAGCAGCGGCCGACAGGGCTCTGGAAACACCATATATTTT. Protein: CASSGRQGSGNTIYF.

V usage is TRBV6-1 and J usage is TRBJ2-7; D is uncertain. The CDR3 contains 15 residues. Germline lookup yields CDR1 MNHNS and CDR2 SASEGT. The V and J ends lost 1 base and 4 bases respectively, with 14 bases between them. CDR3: CASSEGPFKAYEQYF. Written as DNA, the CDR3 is TGTGCCAGCAGTGAAGGCCCCTTCAAGGCATACGAGCAGTACTTC.

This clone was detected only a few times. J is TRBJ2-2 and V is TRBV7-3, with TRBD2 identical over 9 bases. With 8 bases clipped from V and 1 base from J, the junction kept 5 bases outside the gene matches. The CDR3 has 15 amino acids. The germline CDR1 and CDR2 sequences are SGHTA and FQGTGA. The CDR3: CASSRTSENTGELFF. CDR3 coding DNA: TGTGCCAGCTCCAGGACTAGCGAGAACACCGGGGAGCTGTTTTTT. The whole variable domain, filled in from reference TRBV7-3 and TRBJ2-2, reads GAGVSQTPSNKVTEKGKYVELRCDPISGHTALYWYRQSLGQGPEFLIYFQGTGAADDSGLPNDRFFAVRPEGSVSTLKIQRTERGDSAVYLCASSRTSENTGELFFGEGSRLTVL.